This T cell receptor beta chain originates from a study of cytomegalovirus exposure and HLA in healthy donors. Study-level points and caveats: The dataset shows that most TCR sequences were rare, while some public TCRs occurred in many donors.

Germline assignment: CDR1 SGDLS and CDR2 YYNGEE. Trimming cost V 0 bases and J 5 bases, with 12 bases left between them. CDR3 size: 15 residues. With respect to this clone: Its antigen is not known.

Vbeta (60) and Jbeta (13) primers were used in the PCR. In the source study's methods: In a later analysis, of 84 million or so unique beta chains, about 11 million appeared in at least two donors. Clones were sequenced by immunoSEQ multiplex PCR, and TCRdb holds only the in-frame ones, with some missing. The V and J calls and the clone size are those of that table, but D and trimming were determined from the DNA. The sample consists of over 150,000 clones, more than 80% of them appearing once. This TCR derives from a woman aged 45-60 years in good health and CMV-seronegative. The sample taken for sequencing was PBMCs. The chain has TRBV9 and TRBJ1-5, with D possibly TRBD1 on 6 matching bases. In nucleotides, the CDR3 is TGTGCCAGCAGCGTAGGTCAGGGGCCCGATCAGCCCCAGCATTTT. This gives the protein CASSVGQGPDQPQHF.